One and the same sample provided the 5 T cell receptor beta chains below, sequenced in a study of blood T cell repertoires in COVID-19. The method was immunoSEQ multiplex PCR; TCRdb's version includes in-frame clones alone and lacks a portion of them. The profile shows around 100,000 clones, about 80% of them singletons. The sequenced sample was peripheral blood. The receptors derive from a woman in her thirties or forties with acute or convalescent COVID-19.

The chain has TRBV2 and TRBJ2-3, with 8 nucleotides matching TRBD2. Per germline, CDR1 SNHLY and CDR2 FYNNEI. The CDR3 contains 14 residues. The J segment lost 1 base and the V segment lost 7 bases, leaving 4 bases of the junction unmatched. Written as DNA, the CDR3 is TGTGCCAGCATTGGGCGGGGGGGCACAGATACGCAGTATTTT. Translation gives CASIGRGGTDTQYF.

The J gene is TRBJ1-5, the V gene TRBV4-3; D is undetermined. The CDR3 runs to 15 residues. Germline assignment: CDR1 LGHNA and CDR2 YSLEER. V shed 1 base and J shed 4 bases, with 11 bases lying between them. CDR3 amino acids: CASSQGRYGNQPQHF. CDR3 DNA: TGCGCCAGCAGCCAAGGCCGCTACGGGAATCAGCCCCAGCATTTT.

The CDR3 loop reads CASSSLGTGTEAFF. The DNA for the CDR3 is TGTGCCAGCAGTTCCCTGGGGACAGGCACTGAAGCTTTCTTT. V and J are TRBV6-5 and TRBJ1-1, with 8 bases that match TRBD1. CDR3 length equals 14 residues. Trimming removed 4 bases from V and 4 bases from J; junction bases left unmatched: 5. Germline-derived CDR1 and CDR2 are MNHEY and SVGAGI.

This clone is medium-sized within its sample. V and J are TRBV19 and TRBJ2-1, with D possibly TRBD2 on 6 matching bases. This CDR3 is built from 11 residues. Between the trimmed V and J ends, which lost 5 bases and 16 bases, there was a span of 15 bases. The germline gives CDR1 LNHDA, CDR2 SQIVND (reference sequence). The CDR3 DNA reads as TGTGCCAGTAGTGGGGGACTTTCTCATTTCTTC. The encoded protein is CASSGGLSHFF. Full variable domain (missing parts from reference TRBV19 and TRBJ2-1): DGGITQSPKYLFRKEGQNVTLSCEQNLNHDAMYWYRQDPGQGLRLIYYSQIVNDFQKGDIAEGYSVSREKKESFPLTVTSAQKNPTAFYLCASSGGLSHFFGPGTRLTVL.

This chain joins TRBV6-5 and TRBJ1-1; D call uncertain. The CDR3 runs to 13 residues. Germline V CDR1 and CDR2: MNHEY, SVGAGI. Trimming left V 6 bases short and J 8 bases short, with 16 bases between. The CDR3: CASSRDYVQEAFF. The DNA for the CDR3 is TGTGCCAGCAGCCGAGATTACGTACAGGAAGCTTTCTTT.